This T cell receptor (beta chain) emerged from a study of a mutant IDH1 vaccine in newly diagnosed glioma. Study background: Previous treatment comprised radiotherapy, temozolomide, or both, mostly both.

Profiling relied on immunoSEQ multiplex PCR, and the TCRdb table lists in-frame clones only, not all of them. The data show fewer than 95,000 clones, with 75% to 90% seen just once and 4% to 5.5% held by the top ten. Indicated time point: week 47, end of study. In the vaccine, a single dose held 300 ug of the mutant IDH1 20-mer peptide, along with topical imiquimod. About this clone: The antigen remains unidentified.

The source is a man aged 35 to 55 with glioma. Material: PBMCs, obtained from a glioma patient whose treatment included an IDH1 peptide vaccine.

CDR3 loop: CASSRFLTGGGTEAFF. The CDR3 DNA reads TGTGCCAGCAGCCGATTCCTAACAGGGGGTGGCACTGAAGCTTTCTTT. This chain connects TRBV6-6 to TRBJ1-1; 8 bases are a match to TRBD1. V lost 6 bases to trimming and J lost 4 bases; unmatched junction nucleotides: 13. The CDR3 has 16 residues. Per the germline V gene, CDR1 is MNHNY and CDR2 is SVGAGI (reference sequence).